Below, 16 T cell receptor beta chains from the same sample are listed, as sequenced in a study of neoadjuvant nivolumab and ipilimumab in lung cancer. Clones were read by immunoSEQ multiplex PCR, and TCRdb kept only the in-frame ones, dropping some. The data contain roughly 32,000 clones, 92% of them singletons. The specimen comprised peripheral blood, sampled after neoadjuvant nivolumab, alone or with ipilimumab, at or shortly before surgery. These receptor sequences come from an adult with non-small cell lung cancer.

The V gene is TRBV5-5, the J gene TRBJ2-5, with D tentatively TRBD1 or TRBD2 (6 bases each). The CDR3 has 14 residues. From germline, CDR1 is SGHKS and CDR2 YYEKEE (reference sequence). The ends were cut back, 9 bases at V and 4 bases at J, with 19 bases in the middle. The CDR3 DNA reads TGTGCCACCACCGGCGGAGGGGGTAGAGAGACCCAGTACTTC. It translates to CATTGGGGRETQYF. Full variable domain (outside the CDR3, taken from reference TRBV5-5 and TRBJ2-5): DAGVTQSPTHLIKTRGQQVTLRCSPISGHKSVSWYQQVLGQGPQFIFQYYEKEERGRGNFPDRFSARQFPNYSSELNVNALLLGDSALYLCATTGGGGRETQYFGPGTRLLVL.

The rearrangement joins TRBV6-1 to TRBJ2-3, with D perhaps matching TRBD1 (6 bases). Germline values: CDR1 MNHNS, CDR2 SASEGT. CDR3 length equals 14 residues. V lost 2 bases and J lost 6, with 12 bases in between. CDR3 bases: TGTGCCAGCAGTGAATCCGGCCAGGGGGATACGCAGTATTTT. It specifies CASSESGQGDTQYF.

CDR3 sequence reads: CASSYSGSLEAFF. CDR3 in DNA: TGTGCCAGCAGTTACTCGGGTTCGTTGGAAGCTTTCTTT. The rearrangement links TRBV6-6 to TRBJ1-1; unclear D gene. Germline CDR1 is MNHNY and CDR2 is SVGAGI (reference sequence). The CDR3 loop spans 13 amino acids. V was trimmed by 0 bases and J by 8 bases, leaving 10 bases between them.

V usage is TRBV18 and J usage is TRBJ2-5; D remains unclear. The CDR3 totals 13 residues. The V end lost 0 bases, the J end lost 3 bases, and 5 bases lay between the germline ends. The germline gives CDR1 KGHSH, CDR2 LQKENI. In DNA, the CDR3 is TGTGCCAGCTCACCACCCGAGGAAGAGACCCAGTACTTC. Its protein is CASSPPEEETQYF.

The genes are TRBV7-8 and TRBJ2-7, with D tentatively TRBD2 (5 bases). The V and J ends lost 4 bases and 3 bases respectively, with 16 bases between them. Germline V gene data show CDR1 as SGHVS and CDR2 as FQNEAQ. The CDR3 is made up of 15 amino acids. The CDR3 DNA reads TGTGCCAGCAGCTATCCCTCGGAGGCATTCTACGAGCAGTACTTC. Its protein product is CASSYPSEAFYEQYF.

V and J are TRBV29-1 and TRBJ2-5, with D perhaps TRBD2 (5 bases). The germline CDR1 and CDR2 sequences are SQVTM and ANQGSEA. The V end was cut by 3 bases, the J end by 2 bases, with 13 bases between. This CDR3 region has 14 residues. CDR3 DNA sequence: TGCAGCGTTGAGCCAACGGGGTCTCAAGAGACCCAGTACTTC. It translates to CSVEPTGSQETQYF. Supplemented by reference TRBV29-1 and TRBJ2-5, the full variable domain reads SAVISQKPSRDICQRGTSLTIQCQVDSQVTMMFWYRQQPGQSLTLIATANQGSEATYESGFVIDKFPISRPNLTFSTLTVSNMSPEDSSIYLCSVEPTGSQETQYFGPGTRLLVL.

This chain links TRBV5-4 with TRBJ2-7; 11 bases are shared with TRBD2. V trimming: 4 bases; J trimming: 5 bases; junction bases outside the gene matches: 5. Germline V gives CDR1 SGHNT, CDR2 YYREEE (reference sequence). The CDR3 is 14 residues long. The CDR3 DNA sequence: TGTGCCAGCAGCCCTACTAGCGGGAGCCACGAGCAGTACTTC. It encodes CASSPTSGSHEQYF.

The chain couples TRBV10-1 to TRBJ2-3; D is unresolved. The V gene lost 6 bases and the J gene lost 2 bases, with 15 bases spanning the gap. The CDR3 length is 15 residues. CDR1 is WNHNN and CDR2 is SYGVQD in the germline V gene (reference sequence). CDR3 coding DNA: TGCGCCAGCAGCGCTGGCCCCCAACCCACAGATACGCAGTATTTT. This codes for CASSAGPQPTDTQYF.

This sequence joins TRBV10-3 and TRBJ1-5, with a possible D match to TRBD1 (6 bases). The CDR3 contains 14 residues. Germline CDR1 reads ENHRY; CDR2 reads SYGVKD. V lost 2 bases to trimming and J lost 3 bases, with 8 bases between them. The chain's CDR3 is CAISEGQINQPQHF. The DNA of the CDR3 is TGTGCCATCAGTGAGGGACAGATCAATCAGCCCCAGCATTTT.

V usage is TRBV9 and J usage is TRBJ2-7; no clear D gene. The length of the CDR3 is 14 residues. Trimming took 4 bases from V and 2 from J, leaving 13 bases between them. Looked up from germline, CDR1 is SGDLS and CDR2 is YYNGEE. The CDR3 DNA reads as TGTGCCAGCAGCCCGTCCCTTGGGGCCTACGAGCAGTACTTC. Translating it yields CASSPSLGAYEQYF.

The V and J genes are TRBV10-2 and TRBJ1-2; 11 nucleotides align to TRBD1. From germline, CDR1 is WSHSY and CDR2 SAAADI. The CDR3 has 17 residues. V shed 3 bases and J 2 bases; nucleotides not matched to a gene: 8. The CDR3: CASSEARTGGANYGYTF. The CDR3 DNA follows: TGCGCCAGCAGTGAAGCAAGGACAGGGGGCGCGAACTATGGCTACACCTTC.

The chain couples TRBV7-9 to TRBJ2-5, with TRBD2 matching over 11 bases. Germline CDR1 and CDR2: SEHNR and FQNEAQ (reference sequence). V lost 4 bases, J lost 4 bases, and 8 bases stayed unmatched. This CDR3 comprises 16 residues. CDR3 coding DNA: TGTGCCAGCAGCTCTACACTAGCGGGAGTTCGAGAGACCCAGTACTTC. Amino acids: CASSSTLAGVRETQYF.

This sequence joins TRBV6-6 and TRBJ1-2; D unclear. This CDR3 is 14 amino acids long. Trimming cost V 4 bases and J 3 bases, with 12 bases left between them. Looked up from germline, CDR1 is MNHNY and CDR2 is SVGAGI (reference sequence). This CDR3 is CASSSKGTDYGYTF. The DNA for the CDR3 is TGTGCCAGCAGTTCCAAGGGAACGGACTATGGCTACACCTTC.

This chain joins TRBV6-6 and TRBJ1-1; D might be TRBD1 (6 bases). The CDR3 consists of 16 residues. V was pared by 2 bases and J by 4 bases, with 17 bases between. Per the germline V gene, CDR1 is MNHNY and CDR2 is SVGAGI (reference sequence). This chain's CDR3 is CASSYNGRGGGTEAFF. As DNA, the CDR3 is TGTGCCAGCAGTTACAATGGCAGGGGAGGAGGCACTGAAGCTTTCTTT.

The V and J genes are TRBV18 and TRBJ2-7; 9 bases map to TRBD1. CDR1 and CDR2 (germline): KGHSH, LQKENI. The CDR3 sequence is 15 residues long. V gave up 1 base and J gave up 2 bases; unmatched junction bases: 3. The DNA of the CDR3 is TGTGCCAGCTCACCACGGGGACAGGGAACCTACGAGCAGTACTTC. Its translation: CASSPRGQGTYEQYF.

CDR3: CASSLVGGAYEQYF. CDR3 bases: TGTGCCAGCAGCTTAGTAGGGGGTGCGTACGAGCAGTACTTC. The V call is TRBV27, the J call TRBJ2-7; D is perhaps TRBD1 (6 bases). This CDR3 spans 14 amino acids. The V end lost 6 bases, the J end lost 4 bases, and 16 bases lay between the germline ends. Germline V gene sequence: CDR1 MNHEY, CDR2 SMNVEV (reference sequence).